This entry concerns a single T cell receptor beta chain. Its antigen is not known. Profiling relied on immunoSEQ multiplex PCR, and the TCRdb table lists in-frame clones only, not all of them. The data show 150,000 or so clones, around 92% seen once. These data originate in a study of T cell responses to AZD1222 COVID-19 vaccine. Germline CDR1 is SGDLS and CDR2 is YYNGEE. The CDR3 contains 13 residues. The V end lost 2 bases, the J end lost 8 bases, and 10 bases lay between the germline ends. General study points: Only a handful of AZD1222 recipients, roughly 6 in all, had baseline seropositivity. A reported finding is that nearly half of spike-specific TCRs target unmutated variant regions. Once two AZD1222 doses were given, Spike-specific TCR breadth and depth went up. There were mostly white British donors and more females than males, and clonal diversity was possibly underestimated.

The TCR comes from an adult who received the AZD1222 COVID-19 vaccine. The V call is TRBV9, the J call TRBJ1-4; no reliable D call. The starting material was peripheral blood, obtained 28 days after the second AZD1222 dose. The CDR3 spells CASSVGGNEKLFF. Here the CDR3 DNA reads TGTGCCAGCAGCGTTGGAGGGAACGAAAAACTGTTTTTT.